The clone carrying this TCR beta chain is deemed medium-sized. Its antigen is still unknown. These data are taken from a study of CD4 T cells in relation to SARS-CoV-2 and coronaviruses. Profiled with immunoSEQ multiplex PCR; TCRdb holds only in-frame clones, not every one. The sample carries 16,000 or so clones, around 77% recorded once. CD4+ T cells from unexposed donors were obtained before the COVID-19 pandemic (2011-2018). After 10 to 11 days of culture, CD4+ T cells were isolated. Testing used SARS-CoV-2 S/N and four cold-coronavirus spikes on unexposed-donor CD4+ T cells, cells permitting. Cultures held some 2.1 million PBMCs per well with approximately 10 IU/ml IL-2. Germline loops: CDR1 SGHRS, CDR2 YFSETQ. Trimming shortened V by 0 bases and J by 5 bases, and 12 bases separated the two germline ends. The CDR3 has 15 residues.

This receptor was taken from a human donor in good health. The chain links TRBV5-1 to TRBJ1-5, with unresolved D. Sequences were obtained from CD4+ T cells from PBMCs, cultured in vitro. The CDR3 is CASSLASTADQPQHF. As DNA, the CDR3 is TGCGCCAGCAGCTTGGCCAGTACAGCCGATCAGCCCCAGCATTTT.